What follows are 19 T cell receptor beta chains derived from one specimen sequenced in a study of blood T cells in healthy people across ages (dated by TCRdb to between 2015 and 2016). The library was prepared using 5' RACE. The run used an Illumina HiSeq 2500. A second roughly 7 to 11 cycle PCR used a sample-barcoded 5' primer and a J-beta primer mix. The raw public reads went through TCRdb reprocessing: fastp at Q25, MiXCR clone calling, in-frame beta chains kept. Each entry is one CDR3 protein sequence, shown with its most common DNA and genes. Here the sample has 700,000 to 950,000 distinct CDR3 sequences; approximately 43% occur a single time. The ten top clones hold less than 25% of the sample. What was sequenced was blood. Receptor source: a woman aged 55-69 years in good health.

The chain couples TRBV5-1 to TRBJ2-1; no clear D gene. The CDR3 spans 13 residues. CDR1 and CDR2 (germline): SGHRS, YFSETQ. The ends were cut back, 4 bases at V and 5 bases at J, with 10 bases in the middle. The CDR3 DNA follows: TGCGCCAGCAGCGTGGGGATGAACAATGAGCAGTTCTTC. Encoded protein: CASSVGMNNEQFF.

The chain links TRBV10-3 to TRBJ1-5; D is perhaps TRBD1 (5 bases). The V and J ends lost 10 bases and 4 bases respectively, with 29 bases between them. The CDR3 totals 18 residues. Germline CDR1 and CDR2: ENHRY and SYGVKD. In nucleotides, the CDR3 is TGTGCCACCGGTGACCCCGGGACCCAGGAAAGGGGAAATCAGCCCCAGCATTTT. Its protein is CATGDPGTQERGNQPQHF.

This clonotype was recorded only once. V and J are TRBV30 and TRBJ2-1, with a possible D match to TRBD1 (6 bases). Germline lookup yields CDR1 GTSNPN and CDR2 SVGIG (reference sequence). This CDR3 spans 12 amino acids. Trimming left V 3 bases short and J 11 bases short, with 14 bases between. CDR3 sequence reads: CAWSEQGHKQFF. The CDR3 DNA reads as TGTGCCTGGAGCGAACAGGGACATAAGCAGTTCTTC. The full variable domain, in which reference TRBV30 and TRBJ2-1 provide the parts outside the CDR3, is SQTIHQWPATLVQPVGSPLSLECTVEGTSNPNLYWYRQAAGRGLQLLFYSVGIGQISSEVPQNLSASRPQDRQFILSSKKLLLSDSGFYLCAWSEQGHKQFFGPGTRLTVL.

The rearrangement joins TRBV7-8 to TRBJ1-5; 8 positions agree with TRBD1. The V gene's germline CDR1 is SGHVS and CDR2 FQNEAQ. The V segment lost 7 bases and the J segment 4 bases; nucleotides outside the gene matches: 3. The length of the CDR3 is 13 residues. The CDR3 spells CASNTGGNQPQHF. Here the CDR3 DNA reads TGTGCCAGCAACACAGGGGGGAATCAGCCCCAGCATTTT.

The rearrangement joins TRBV15 to TRBJ1-4; unclear D gene. This CDR3 region has 15 residues. Germline V gives CDR1 LNHNV, CDR2 YYDKDF (reference sequence). V was clipped by 2 bases and J by 8 bases, with 15 bases between them. DNA for the CDR3: TGTGCCACCAGCAGATCCCGTGGGCTGGGGGAAAAACTGTTTTTT. Protein sequence: CATSRSRGLGEKLFF.

This clonotype was recorded a few times. V usage is TRBV24-1 and J usage is TRBJ2-5; TRBD2 might be the D (6 bases). Trimming took 4 bases from V and 2 from J, leaving 10 bases between them. The CDR3 extends over 14 amino acids. The V gene's germline CDR1 is KGHDR and CDR2 SFDVKD. In DNA form, the CDR3 reads TGTGCCACCAGTGACCCGACTAGGCAAGAGACCCAGTACTTC. Its translation is CATSDPTRQETQYF.

This clonotype was counted a few times. The chain links TRBV27 to TRBJ1-1; 10 nucleotides line up with TRBD1. The CDR3 loop spans 13 amino acids. V trimming: 6 bases; J trimming: 4 bases; junction bases outside the gene matches: 2. CDR1 is MNHEY and CDR2 is SMNVEV in the germline V gene (reference sequence). CDR3 in amino acids: CASRTGGVTEAFF. The DNA of the CDR3 is TGTGCCAGCAGGACAGGGGGCGTCACTGAAGCTTTCTTT.

This clonotype was observed a handful of times. The chain has TRBV20-1 and TRBJ2-7; 7 nucleotides align to TRBD2. Germline V gene lookup returns CDR1 DFQATT and CDR2 SNEGSKA (reference sequence). This CDR3 has 11 residues. Trimming removed 6 bases from V and 9 bases from J; junction bases left unmatched: 8. CDR3 DNA sequence: TGCAGTGCGAAAGCGGGATCCACGCAGTACTTC. Its translation is CSAKAGSTQYF.

This clonotype was counted only a few times. The chain recombines TRBV15 with TRBJ1-5; unclear D gene. Germline V gene data show CDR1 as LNHNV and CDR2 as YYDKDF (reference sequence). V shed 0 bases and J shed 9 bases, with 9 bases lying between them. The CDR3 runs 13 residues. Here the CDR3 DNA reads TGTGCCACCAGCAGAGAAAGGGAACGGCCCCAGCATTTT. It encodes CATSRERERPQHF. The full variable domain, in which reference TRBV15 and TRBJ1-5 provide the parts outside the CDR3, is DAMVIQNPRYQVTQFGKPVTLSCSQTLNHNVMYWYQQKSSQAPKLLFHYYDKDFNNEADTPDNFQSRRPNTSFCFLDIRSPGLGDTAMYLCATSRERERPQHFGDGTRLSIL.

The chain joins TRBV15 to TRBJ2-7, with 8 bases fitting TRBD1. This CDR3 is built from 14 residues. The J segment lost 5 bases and the V segment lost 3 bases, leaving 6 bases of the junction unmatched. CDR1 is LNHNV and CDR2 is YYDKDF in the germline V gene (reference sequence). The CDR3, as DNA: TGTGCCACCAGCAGCCGGGACAGGTTCCACGAGCAGTACTTC. Translation gives CATSSRDRFHEQYF.

This rearrangement joins TRBV12-3 or TRBV12-4 to TRBJ1-2; 8 nucleotides align to TRBD1. V shed 2 bases, J shed 3 bases, and the junction held 8 bases outside the gene matches. The CDR3 spans 16 residues. The CDR3 reads CASSLKGRGQDYGYTF. CDR3 in DNA: TGTGCCAGCAGTTTAAAGGGCAGGGGGCAGGACTATGGCTACACCTTC.

This clonotype was observed a handful of times. CDR3 in DNA: TGTGCCAGCTCACCACGGGGTAGCGGGGCCAACGTCCTGACTTTC. Encoded protein: CASSPRGSGANVLTF. The chain uses TRBV18 and TRBJ2-6; D gene unclear. This CDR3 region has 15 residues. Germline V lookup: CDR1 KGHSH, CDR2 LQKENI. Trimming stripped 1 base from V and 4 bases from J, with 8 bases between.

The sample holds one count of this clonotype. The V and J genes are TRBV29-1 and TRBJ2-3; perhaps TRBD2 as D (5 bases). Germline V gene data show CDR1 as SQVTM and CDR2 as ANQGSEA. The CDR3 length is 11 residues. V dropped 6 bases and J dropped 4 bases, with 8 bases sitting between them. The CDR3 spells CSVRVSDTQYF. DNA of the CDR3: TGCAGCGTGAGGGTGTCAGATACGCAGTATTTT.

This clonotype was seen a few times. The chain uses TRBV7-2 and TRBJ2-7; D perhaps matches TRBD1 (6 bases). Germline V lookup: CDR1 SGHTA, CDR2 FQGNSA. V lost 1 base, J lost 0 bases, and 10 bases lay in between. The CDR3 is made up of 15 amino acids. The CDR3 spells CASSLEGGPSYEQYF. The CDR3, as DNA: TGTGCCAGCAGCTTAGAAGGGGGACCCTCCTACGAGCAGTACTTC.

The sample holds many counts of this clonotype. CDR3 coding DNA: TGTGCCAGCAGCCAAATAACGACAGGGAGAAAGTTCTTC. Amino acid sequence: CASSQITTGRKFF. V is TRBV3-1 and J is TRBJ2-1, with TRBD1 matching 7 bases. Germline CDR1 and CDR2: LGHDT and YNNKEL (reference sequence). There are 13 residues in the CDR3. V lost 2 bases, J lost 14 bases, and 9 bases stayed unmatched.

The chain employs TRBV12-3 or TRBV12-4 and TRBJ2-3, with 9 bases identical to TRBD2. This CDR3 comprises 15 residues. The ends lost 5 bases at V and 1 base at J; junction bases unmatched: 4. In DNA, the CDR3 is TGTGCCAGCAGTGGTAGCGGGGGTCGCACAGATACGCAGTATTTT. Translated: CASSGSGGRTDTQYF.

The V and J genes are TRBV20-1 and TRBJ1-1, with 9 bases fitting TRBD1. This CDR3 spans 17 amino acids. Germline CDR1 and CDR2: DFQATT and SNEGSKA (reference sequence). V was clipped by 0 bases and J by 5 bases; unmatched bases: 13. The CDR3 sequence is CSARDLGTGMLWTEAFF. CDR3 coding DNA: TGCAGTGCTAGAGATCTCGGGACAGGGATGTTATGGACTGAAGCTTTCTTT.

This clonotype was detected only a few times. The CDR3 DNA is TGTGCCAGCAGTTTTCTGGCGGGAGGGGGTGAGCAGTTCTTC. Residues: CASSFLAGGGEQFF. The J gene is TRBJ2-1, the V gene TRBV12-3 or TRBV12-4; 9 bases are a match to TRBD2. The CDR3 covers 14 residues. After removal of 3 bases from V and 9 bases from J, the junction contained 6 bases not matched to a gene.

The V and J genes are TRBV6-2 or TRBV6-3 and TRBJ2-5, with D perhaps TRBD1 (6 bases). Trimming removed 6 bases at V and 11 bases at J, with 25 bases between. This CDR3 has 15 amino acids. In germline, CDR1 is MNHEY, CDR2 SVGEGT. In DNA form, the CDR3 reads TGTGCCAGCAGCCTACAGGGTGCGGTTTGGAATGAGCAGTACTTC. This gives the protein CASSLQGAVWNEQYF.